This TCR beta chain derives from a study of CD8 T cells in ankylosing spondylitis. MiXCR was run by TCRdb on the 5' RACE reads, yielding one entry per CDR3 protein. The data show approximately 260,000 distinct CDR3 sequences, 15% to 20% seen once. This CDR3 comprises 14 residues. Germline V gene data show CDR1 as MGHRA and CDR2 as YSYEKL. The ends were cut back, 0 bases at V and 3 bases at J, with 9 bases in the middle. Material: blood, either unsorted or a sorted T cell fraction (not recorded which). The gene calls are TRBV4-1 and TRBJ2-7, with D uncertain. The sequence was collected from a male donor with ankylosing spondylitis or in good health (not recorded which). CDR3 loop: CASSQESSGYEQYF. The CDR3 bases are TGCGCCAGCAGCCAAGAAAGCTCAGGCTACGAGCAGTACTTC.